Described below is a single T cell receptor (beta chain) sequence and its context. What it binds is not known. The germline V gene has CDR1 SGHAT and CDR2 FQDESV (reference sequence). The CDR3 is made up of 16 amino acids. V lost 8 bases, J lost 5 bases, and 17 bases stayed unmatched. The record originates from a study of T cell repertoires in cytomegalovirus infection. Study background: Public signatures in TCR beta pointed to CMV infection and matching HLA type. The study, taken as a whole, reports: Totalled public TCR beta family frequency picked out people who carried CMV plus the relevant HLA. What dominated the ex vivo response were HLA-C-restricted CMV-specific TCR beta clonotypes.

Via MiXCR, TCRdb re-called the reads, giving one row per CDR3 protein. The sample holds approximately 110,000 distinct CDR3 sequences; about 9.5% are singletons and the top ten take roughly 29%. Source material: PBMCs, sequenced either directly or after in vitro stimulation (not recorded which). The chain combines TRBV11-1 with TRBJ1-1, with 7 bases identical to TRBD1. This clonotype was sampled from a human donor in good health (CMV status not recorded). Some clones in this sample may be carry-over from other donors' samples. The CDR3 spells CASGGKTGPKGTEAFF. The CDR3 nucleotides are TGTGCCAGCGGTGGGAAGACAGGGCCAAAAGGAACTGAAGCTTTCTTT.